This TCR beta chain was sequenced during a study of shared clonotypes between healthy human individuals. The study ran the assay at deep level. Assay: immunoSEQ multiplex PCR; the TCRdb copy retains only in-frame clones and omits some. The sample has around 240,000 clones, 65% to 70% seen once. In this sample, this clone turned up a few times. No antigen is known for it. The CDR3 is 14 amino acids. Per germline, CDR1 WSHSY and CDR2 SAAADI. Trimming left V 7 bases short and J 2 bases short, with 13 bases between. Study-wide points: Larger estimated richness was generally recorded for naive subsets relative to memory subsets.

The chain is built from TRBV10-2 and TRBJ2-3; no reliable D call. The sample consisted of memory CD4+ T cells sorted from blood. Subset indicated: CD45RA-negative fraction. The sequence was obtained from a man aged 30-40 years in good health. CDR3 amino acids: CASIDQTYTDTQYF. In DNA form, the CDR3 reads TGCGCCAGCATAGACCAGACGTACACAGATACGCAGTATTTT.